This T cell receptor beta chain was profiled in a study of identical twins (dated by TCRdb to the mid-2010s). About the investigation overall: To test whether fetal clonotypes persist, this study deep-sequenced TCR alpha and beta repertoires from monozygotic twins, from unrelated adults of various ages, and from cord blood. To rule out contamination, the twin experiments were replicated at different times with different library preparation protocols. What the authors observed across the whole study: Zero-insertion analyses could be partly confounded by invariant T cells such as MAIT and iNKT, although diverse VJ usage argued against such confounding for most clonotypes. Compared with coincidental sharing between unrelated individuals, out-of-frame TCR alpha sequences shared between twins had an excess of sequences with low generation probability. In monozygotic twins, recombination models systematically underestimated out-of-frame TCR alpha sharing, but the models matched the sharing seen between unrelated individuals. Because the same donors could not be followed over many years, the conclusions depended on cross-sectional statistical analysis. Abundant cord blood beta clonotypes carried fewer insertions; young adult naive repertoires showed a weaker similar trend, while memory repertoires showed none. Excess twin sharing in beta out-of-frame sequences was weaker because fewer shared sequences lowered the signal-to-noise ratio.

Receptor libraries were prepared by 5' RACE. TCRdb names Illumina HiSeq 2000 as the instrument used. Template switching introduced a universal primer binding site; the final cDNA contained a unique molecular identifier, enabling accurate counting of TCR cDNA molecules. Specific primers in the conserved constant-segment region were used to synthesize first-strand cDNA for TCR alpha and beta chains. Each cDNA library was double barcoded, with a SMART-Mk sample barcode plus Illumina barcodes, to control for contamination. Two successive PCR steps introduced TruSeq adapter sequences along with Illumina sample barcodes. TCR alpha and beta cDNA libraries were sequenced on the Illumina HiSeq platform with custom primers. Under the source paper's analysis protocol: MiGEC was used to process raw reads and extract unique molecular identifiers, and MiXCR was used to find CDR3 positions. Recombination models were inferred per individual with the repgenHMM and IGoR tools using an EM algorithm. Shared clonotypes were analyzed with the tcR package in R, and sharing was normalized by the product of cloneset sizes. Out-of-frame nonproductive sequences were analyzed to study raw recombination free of thymic and clonal selection effects. The public reads were run again by TCRdb, first through fastp at Q25 and then through MiXCR, and only productive beta chains were kept. Each entry merges the rows of one CDR3 protein and shows their most common DNA and genes. The V and J calls shown here were made by TCRdb, not taken from the authors' results. In all, the sample holds about 660,000 distinct CDR3 sequences, and around 8.3% of those were seen once. The biggest ten clones account for more than 0.75% of the sample.

This clonotype was counted only a few times. Its antigen specificity is not known. No per-base quality is available; no much larger clone lies one base away. CDR1 and CDR2 are drawn from the germline V gene: SGDLS, YYNGEE. The CDR3 has 14 amino acids, counting the end cysteine and phenylalanine. Kept here is only the CDR3 DNA, which spans 42 bases and is read in frame from base 1. The germline V end is reduced by 6 bases and the J end by 5 bases; junction bases left unmatched: 7. Only healthy Caucasian donors were included. The twin cohort comprised three pairs of female monozygotic twins, all aged roughly 18 to 30 years. RNA for TCR libraries was isolated from peripheral blood mononuclear cells. The sample was also reused in another study, on yellow fever vaccine responses in identical twins. The second study, in turn, reports: The authors reported that the T cell response to vaccination in identical twins appeared partly convergent and partly personalized. In the study, vaccine-responding T cell clones were precisely tracked in identical twins.

The sequence joins TRBV9 to TRBJ2-1, with TRBD2 matching 8 junction bases. The clonotype comes from a young woman in good health. The source material was PBMCs. The DNA reads TGTGCCAGCACCCTCCTAGCGGGCGACAATGAGCAGTTCTTC. Its product reads: CASTLLAGDNEQFF.